This T cell receptor (beta chain) was identified in a study of blood T cells in healthy people across ages. It was with a sample-barcoded 5' primer and a J-beta primer mix that a second PCR of about 6 to 12 cycles was run. One entry per CDR3 protein results from TCRdb running MiXCR on the 5' RACE reads. The sample shows roughly 1,700,000 distinct CDR3 sequences, 25% to 30% of them seen only once. Donors each provided approximately 9.6 milliliters of peripheral blood. Regarding the study as a whole: Strong correlation existed between TCR beta diversity and naive T cell percentage.

This clonotype occurred a few times. Its antigen is unidentified. V shed 4 bases and J 6 bases; nucleotides not matched to a gene: 9. This CDR3 is 16 amino acids long. Germline CDR1 MNHEY, CDR2 SVGAGI. The receptor comes from a woman in her 30s in good health. Sequencing used blood. The rearrangement joins TRBV6-5 to TRBJ2-1, with 10 bases identical to TRBD2. The CDR3 DNA follows: TGTGCCAGCAGTTGGCGCTGGACTAGCGGAGTCAATGAGCAGTTCTTC. It specifies CASSWRWTSGVNEQFF.